The clone carrying this T cell receptor beta chain has at least ten counts. Antigen unknown. Template material for amplifying TCR beta CDR3 regions consisted of RNA transcripts. Researchers ran a first-round RT-PCR on the TCR CDR3 using the HTBI primer set. TCRdb independently ran MiXCR on the multiplex PCR reads; one entry per CDR3 protein. The repertoire holds about 500,000 distinct CDR3 sequences, with 17% as singletons. The source of the sample is a study of T cells in Graves' hyperthyroidism and ophthalmopathy. Study-wide points: By a 13 V-J model, ophthalmopathy was set apart from stable hyperthyroidism.

V dropped 3 bases and J dropped 3 bases, with 15 bases sitting between them. CDR3 length equals 16 residues. Per the germline V gene, CDR1 is SGHTA and CDR2 is FQGNSA. Patients were excluded because of uncontrolled infection, other autoimmune disease, pregnancy or lactation. Diagnoses used clinical symptoms, serum thyroxine and TRAb, thyroid ultrasound and orbital computed tomography. Fresh peripheral blood, 9.5 to 10 ml of it, supplied the PBMCs. This clonotype was obtained from a woman between 18 and 29 years old with Graves' ophthalmopathy. The sample comprised blood. This chain uses TRBV7-2 with TRBJ2-1; D not resolved. CDR3 residues: CASSLGSYRVYNEQFF. The CDR3 region has the DNA TGTGCCAGCAGCTTGGGTTCCTATAGGGTCTACAATGAGCAGTTCTTC.